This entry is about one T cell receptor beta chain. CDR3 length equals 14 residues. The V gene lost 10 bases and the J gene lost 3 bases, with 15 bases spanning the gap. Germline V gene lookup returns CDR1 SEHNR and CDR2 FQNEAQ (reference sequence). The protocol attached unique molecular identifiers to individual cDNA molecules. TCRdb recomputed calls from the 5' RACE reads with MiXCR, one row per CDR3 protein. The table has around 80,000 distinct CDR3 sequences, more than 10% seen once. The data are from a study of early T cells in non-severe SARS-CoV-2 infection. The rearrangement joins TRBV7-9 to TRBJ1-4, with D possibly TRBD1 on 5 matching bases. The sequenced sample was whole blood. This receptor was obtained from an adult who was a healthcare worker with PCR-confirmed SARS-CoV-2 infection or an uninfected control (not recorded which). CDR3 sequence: CATTQGAPNEKLFF. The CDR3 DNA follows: TGTGCCACCACCCAGGGAGCCCCTAATGAAAAACTGTTTTTT.